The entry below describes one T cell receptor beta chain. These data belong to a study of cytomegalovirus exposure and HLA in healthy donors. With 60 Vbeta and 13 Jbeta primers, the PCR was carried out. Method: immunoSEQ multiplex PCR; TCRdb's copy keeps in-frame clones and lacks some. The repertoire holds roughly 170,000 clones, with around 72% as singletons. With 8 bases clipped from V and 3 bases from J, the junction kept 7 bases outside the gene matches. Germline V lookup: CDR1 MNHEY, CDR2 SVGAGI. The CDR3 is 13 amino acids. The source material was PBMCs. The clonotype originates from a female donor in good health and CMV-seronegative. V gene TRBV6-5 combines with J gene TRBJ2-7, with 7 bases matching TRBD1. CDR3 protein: CASSGTEYYEQYF. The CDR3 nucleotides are TGTGCCAGCTCCGGGACAGAATACTACGAGCAGTACTTC.